The present T cell receptor beta chain was sequenced within a study of T-cell reconstitution after alpha-beta-depleted transplantation in children. General observations from the study: By one year post-transplant, T-cell counts and diversity largely arose from T cells that were newly produced. Expanded graft clones numbering several hundred reportedly gave rise to alpha-beta T cells about two months after transplant.

V shed 0 bases and J shed 0 bases, with 15 bases lying between them. CDR3 length: 18 amino acids. CDR1 is SGHRS, CDR2 YFSETQ, per germline. The TCRbeta library was prepared with unique molecular identifiers. Each CDR3 protein gets one entry after TCRdb re-called the PCR reads with MiXCR. The table includes around 960,000 distinct CDR3 sequences, about 29% detected once. Concerning this clonotype itself: The antigen remains unidentified.

The sample here was PBMCs, mostly from graft donor cells, taken 360 days after TCRalphabeta/CD19-depleted stem cell transplant. The clonotype comes from a boy in the first two years of life who had a stem cell transplant for SCID, so the T cells may come from the graft donor. The genes are TRBV5-1 and TRBJ2-2; no reliable D call. In nucleotides, the CDR3 is TGCGCCAGCAGCTTGGGGGTCCCCGGGCTGCCGAACACCGGGGAGCTGTTTTTT. Translating gives CASSLGVPGLPNTGELFF.